Listed below are T cell receptor beta chains from one sample, sequenced in a study of blood T cell repertoires in COVID-19. Assay used: immunoSEQ multiplex PCR; TCRdb lists only in-frame clones, some missing. The sample has tens of thousands of clones; roughly four fifths are singletons. Sequenced: peripheral blood. The receptors stem from a woman aged 60-75 years with acute or convalescent COVID-19. The CDR3 runs from the conserved cysteine through the conserved F or W. The D gene is left open where the match is weak. Rows give clone size only sometimes, using once, few, many, or a class for an expanded clone.

j_gene | d_gene | v_gene | len | abundance | CDR3aa | CDR3nt
TRBJ2-1 | - | TRBV29-1 | 15 | few | CSVTAGTLLNNEQFF | TGCAGCGTTACAGCCGGGACTCTTCTTAACAATGAGCAGTTCTTC
TRBJ2-1 | TRBD2 | TRBV10-3 | 15 | - | CAISEGSGADNEQFF | TGTGCCATCAGTGAGGGTAGCGGGGCCGACAATGAGCAGTTCTTC
TRBJ1-1 | - | TRBV7-7 | 13 | - | CASSLTGNTEAFF | TGTGCCAGCAGCTTAACCGGGAACACTGAAGCTTTCTTT
TRBJ2-3 | TRBD2 | TRBV2 | 14 | - | CASSKGLGKDTQYF | TGTGCCAGCAGCAAGGGACTAGGGAAAGATACGCAGTATTTT
TRBJ1-5 | TRBD1 | TRBV6-5 | 15 | - | CASSYSQGTGQPQHF | TGTGCCAGCAGTTATTCACAGGGGACAGGACAGCCCCAGCATTTT
TRBJ2-1 | - | TRBV7-9 | 13 | - | CASTSGPGNEQFF | TGTGCCAGCACCTCGGGCCCAGGGAATGAGCAGTTCTTC
TRBJ2-2 | TRBD1 | TRBV2 | 15 | - | CASTGQGLDTGELFF | TGTGCCAGCACTGGACAGGGTTTGGACACCGGGGAGCTGTTTTTT
TRBJ2-7 | TRBD1 | TRBV2 | 16 | - | CASSRWGTGGAHEQYF | TGTGCCAGCAGTAGATGGGGGACAGGGGGCGCCCACGAGCAGTACTTC
TRBJ1-3 | TRBD1 | TRBV5-1 | 16 | - | CASSPGGTSSGNTIYF | TGCGCCAGCAGCCCAGGGGGCACAAGCTCTGGAAACACCATATATTTT
TRBJ2-3 | - | TRBV24-1 | 15 | - | CATSGKGISADTQYF | TGTGCCACCAGTGGAAAGGGGATAAGCGCAGATACGCAGTATTTT
TRBJ2-7 | - | TRBV3-1/TRBV3-2 | 15 | - | CASSQVQSFSYEQYF | TGTGCCAGCAGCCAAGTACAGAGTTTCTCCTACGAGCAGTACTTC
TRBJ2-5 | TRBD2 | TRBV29-1 | 13 | - | CSKTSGGRGTQYF | TGCAGCAAGACTAGCGGGGGAAGGGGGACCCAGTACTTC
TRBJ1-1 | TRBD1 | TRBV2 | 13 | - | CAGRTGWSTEAFF | TGTGCCGGGCGGACAGGCTGGAGCACTGAAGCTTTCTTT
TRBJ1-5 | TRBD1 | TRBV7-2 | 16 | - | CASSLGTGWSNQPQHF | TGTGCCAGCAGCTTAGGGACAGGGTGGAGCAATCAGCCCCAGCATTTT
TRBJ2-3 | TRBD1 | TRBV5-1 | 15 | once | CASSWGQSTTDTQYF | TGCGCCAGCAGCTGGGGACAGTCTACAACAGATACGCAGTATTTT
TRBJ2-5 | TRBD2 | TRBV3-1/TRBV3-2 | 15 | - | CASSLRLALSETQYF | TGTGCCAGCAGCCTAAGACTAGCACTGAGTGAGACCCAGTACTTC
TRBJ1-6 | TRBD1 | TRBV30 | 15 | - | CAWNRDSNYNSPLHF | TGTGCCTGGAACCGGGACAGTAACTATAATTCACCCCTCCACTTT
TRBJ2-6 | - | TRBV24-1 | 14 | few | CATSAPGGANVLTF | TGTGCCACCAGTGCGCCAGGAGGGGCCAACGTCCTGACTTTC
TRBJ2-4 | TRBD2 | TRBV19 | 13 | - | CASNPPGGNIQYF | TGTGCCAGTAACCCCCCCGGGGGGAACATTCAGTACTTC
TRBJ2-7 | TRBD1 | TRBV19 | 14 | few | CASSPAQGPYEQYF | TGTGCCAGTAGTCCCGCACAGGGGCCCTACGAGCAGTACTTC
TRBJ2-5 | - | TRBV5-1 | 13 | - | CASSLGQVETQYF | TGCGCCAGCAGCTTGGGACAGGTAGAGACCCAGTACTTC
TRBJ1-5 | - | TRBV10-2 | 14 | - | CASSEWREGQPQHF | TGCGCCAGCAGTGAGTGGCGGGAGGGACAGCCCCAGCATTTT